Only a few counts were recorded for the clone carrying this T cell receptor (beta chain). Assay used: immunoSEQ multiplex PCR; TCRdb lists only in-frame clones, some missing. The repertoire has around 150,000 clones, 82% of them found once; the top ten carry under 9%. The data originate from a study of blood T cell repertoires in COVID-19. Looking at the study overall: Samples came from the United States, Italy and Spain, spanning acute and convalescent COVID-19.

The Seattle site enrolled patients during active infection and followed them longitudinally. The J segment lost 4 bases and the V segment lost 3 bases, leaving 3 bases of the junction unmatched. CDR3 length equals 14 residues. Germline CDR1 is LNHDA and CDR2 is SQIVND (reference sequence). Sequencing input: peripheral blood. The V call is TRBV19, the J call TRBJ2-1; TRBD2 matches at 7 bases. This sequence was found in a woman aged 40 to 50 with COVID-19, enrolled during active disease. CDR3 in amino acids: CASSIFGGYNEQFF. In DNA form, the CDR3 reads TGTGCCAGTAGTATCTTCGGGGGGTACAATGAGCAGTTCTTC.